A selection of T cell receptor beta chains follows, all from one sample in a study of Tregs in tolerant kidney transplant recipients. Assay used: immunoSEQ multiplex PCR; TCRdb lists only in-frame clones, some missing. The sample lists 15,000 to 20,000 clones; around 66% were seen once. For these receptors, no antigen is known. Sequenced material: Tregs from blood cultured with allogeneic cells. The receptors here all came from a human donor in good health. CDR3s include the opening cysteine and the closing phenylalanine or tryptophan. The D gene is left open where the match is weak. Only part of the rows carry a size: once, few, many, or a class if the clone is expanded.

TRBV18	NA	TRBJ1-1	NA	CASSQRPMNTEAFF	TGTGCCAGCTCACAGCGCCCCATGAACACTGAAGCTTTCTTT
TRBV30	NA	TRBJ1-1	NA	CAWSVTVRTEAFF	TGTGCCTGGAGTGTAACGGTAAGGACTGAAGCTTTCTTT
TRBV25-1	few	TRBJ2-3	NA	CASSFWGGPTDTQYF	TGTGCCAGCAGTTTTTGGGGCGGCCCCACAGATACGCAGTATTTT
TRBV5-6	many	TRBJ1-5	NA	CASSLGQRNQPQHF	TGTGCCAGCAGCTTGGGACAGCGAAATCAGCCCCAGCATTTT
TRBV5-4	NA	TRBJ1-4	NA	CASSLEVGSNEKLFF	TGTGCCAGCAGCTTGGAGGTCGGCTCTAATGAAAAACTGTTTTTT
TRBV7-3	NA	TRBJ1-1	NA	CASSWRGGDTEAFF	TGTGCCAGCAGCTGGCGGGGAGGAGACACTGAAGCTTTCTTT
TRBV19	NA	TRBJ2-7	NA	CASSIEGGARPYEQYF	TGTGCCAGTAGTATAGAGGGGGGGGCGCGGCCCTACGAGCAGTACTTC
TRBV6-1	NA	TRBJ2-5	NA	CASHFSRQETQYF	TGTGCCAGTCACTTCTCCCGTCAAGAGACCCAGTACTTC
TRBV5-1	NA	TRBJ2-1	TRBD2	CASSLAPLAASYNEQFF	TGCGCCAGCAGCTTGGCGCCCCTAGCGGCCTCCTACAATGAGCAGTTCTTC
TRBV6-5	few	TRBJ1-1	NA	CASSYFGFVNTEAFF	TGTGCCAGCAGTTACTTCGGATTCGTGAACACTGAAGCTTTCTTT
TRBV9	NA	TRBJ2-7	NA	CASSVASDSLYEQYF	TGTGCCAGCAGCGTAGCTTCGGACTCCCTCTACGAGCAGTACTTC
TRBV10-3	NA	TRBJ2-1	TRBD2	CAITGTSSNEQFF	TGTGCCATCACCGGGACTAGCAGCAATGAGCAGTTCTTC
TRBV5-6	NA	TRBJ1-1	NA	CASSLSVNTEAFF	TGTGCCAGCAGCTTGTCGGTGAACACTGAAGCTTTCTTT
TRBV18	NA	TRBJ2-1	NA	CASSTKDGNEQFF	TGTGCCAGCTCGACGAAGGACGGCAATGAGCAGTTCTTC
TRBV5-8	few	TRBJ2-7	TRBD1	CASSLMTGGIYEQYF	TGCGCCAGCAGCCTGATGACAGGGGGAATCTACGAGCAGTACTTC
TRBV7-3	medium-sized	TRBJ2-3	TRBD2	CASSLRRGADTQYF	TGTGCCAGCAGCTTAAGGCGGGGGGCAGATACGCAGTATTTT
TRBV30	once	TRBJ2-5	NA	CAWSLGGETQYF	TGTGCCTGGAGTCTGGGTGGGGAGACCCAGTACTTC
TRBV2	NA	TRBJ1-1	NA	CASLPQGGGRAFF	TGTGCCAGTCTACCCCAGGGTGGTGGGAGAGCTTTCTTT
TRBV4-2	medium-sized	TRBJ1-2	NA	CASSQVMRANYGYTF	TGTGCCAGCAGCCAAGTAATGAGGGCTAACTATGGCTACACCTTC
TRBV11-2	NA	TRBJ2-7	NA	CASSLGLEDEQYF	TGTGCCAGCAGCTTAGGACTAGAAGACGAGCAGTACTTC
TRBV5-1	few	TRBJ2-7	TRBD1	CASSLDLGDRGYYEQYF	TGCGCCAGCAGCTTGGATCTGGGGGACAGGGGGTACTACGAGCAGTACTTC
TRBV5-1	NA	TRBJ2-7	NA	CASSLASRANSYEQYF	TGCGCCAGCAGCTTGGCTTCACGTGCTAACTCCTACGAGCAGTACTTC
TRBV5-8	NA	TRBJ2-7	NA	CASSRRRDLTYEQYF	TGTGCCAGCAGCCGCCGTCGGGACTTAACCTACGAGCAGTACTTC
TRBV30	NA	TRBJ2-1	TRBD2	CAWTRAPGLAASYNEQFF	TGTGCCTGGACCAGAGCCCCCGGACTAGCGGCTTCTTACAATGAGCAGTTCTTC